Described below is a single T cell receptor (beta chain) sequence and its context. This entry is derived from a study of PD-1 and CTLA-4 blockade in melanoma. Here immunoSEQ multiplex PCR was the method, and the copy in TCRdb shows in-frame clones only, minus some. The table lists 25,000 to 35,000 clones, 75% to 95% of them singletons. Germline V CDR1 and CDR2: SGHNT, YYREEE (reference sequence). The length of the CDR3 is 14 residues. The V end lost 2 bases, the J end lost 0 bases, and 8 bases lay between the germline ends. The sequencing used CD8+ T cells from peripheral blood, collected from a patient given anti-PD-1 treatment. J is TRBJ2-5 and V is TRBV5-4; a possible D gene is TRBD1 (5 bases). The clonotype was recovered from a human donor with melanoma. CDR3 loop: CASSLRQYQETQYF. CDR3 DNA sequence: TGTGCCAGCAGCTTAAGACAGTACCAAGAGACCCAGTACTTC.